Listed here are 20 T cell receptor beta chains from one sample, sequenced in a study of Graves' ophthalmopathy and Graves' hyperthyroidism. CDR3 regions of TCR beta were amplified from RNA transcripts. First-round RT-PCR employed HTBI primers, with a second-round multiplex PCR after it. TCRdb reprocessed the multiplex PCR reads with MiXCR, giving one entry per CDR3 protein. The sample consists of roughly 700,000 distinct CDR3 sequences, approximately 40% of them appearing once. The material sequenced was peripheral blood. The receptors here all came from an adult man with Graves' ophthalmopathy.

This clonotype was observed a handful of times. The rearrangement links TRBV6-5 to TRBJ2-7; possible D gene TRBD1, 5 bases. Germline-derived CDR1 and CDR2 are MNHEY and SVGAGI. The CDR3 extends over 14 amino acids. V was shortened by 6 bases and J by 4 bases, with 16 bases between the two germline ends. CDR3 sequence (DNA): TGTGCCAGCAGCCCCTCCTCGACAGCGTACGAGCAGTACTTC. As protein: CASSPSSTAYEQYF.

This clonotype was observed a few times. CDR3 coding DNA: TGTGCCAGCAGCTTAGTCTATGACTGGGACAGCTCGAACAATGAAAAACTGTTTTTT. Protein: CASSLVYDWDSSNNEKLFF. The chain couples TRBV7-2 to TRBJ1-4, with TRBD1 identical over 7 bases. The CDR3 runs to 19 residues. V dropped 1 base and J dropped 5; count of bases not matched to a gene: 16. The germline CDR1 and CDR2 sequences are SGHTA and FQGNSA.

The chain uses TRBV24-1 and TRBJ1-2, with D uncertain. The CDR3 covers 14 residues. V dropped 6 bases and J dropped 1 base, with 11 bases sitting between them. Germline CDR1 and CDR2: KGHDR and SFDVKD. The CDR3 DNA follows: TGTGCCACCAGTTCCGACGCGATTAACTATGGCTACACCTTC. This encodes CATSSDAINYGYTF.

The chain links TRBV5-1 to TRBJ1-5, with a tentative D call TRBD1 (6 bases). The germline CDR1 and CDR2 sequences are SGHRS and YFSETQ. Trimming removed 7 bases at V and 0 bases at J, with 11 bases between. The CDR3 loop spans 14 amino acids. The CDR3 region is CASWTAPSNQPQHF. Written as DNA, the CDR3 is TGCGCCAGCTGGACAGCCCCTAGCAATCAGCCCCAGCATTTT.

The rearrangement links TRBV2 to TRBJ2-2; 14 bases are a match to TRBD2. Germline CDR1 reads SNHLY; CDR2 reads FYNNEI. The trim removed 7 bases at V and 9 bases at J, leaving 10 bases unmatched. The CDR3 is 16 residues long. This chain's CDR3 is CASNSGTSGGARELFF. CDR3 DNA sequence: TGTGCCAGCAATTCCGGGACTAGCGGGGGAGCCAGGGAGCTGTTTTTT.

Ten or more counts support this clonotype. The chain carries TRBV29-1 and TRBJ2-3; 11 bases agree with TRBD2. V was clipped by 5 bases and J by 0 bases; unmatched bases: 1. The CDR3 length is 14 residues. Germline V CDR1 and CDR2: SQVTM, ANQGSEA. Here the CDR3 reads CSVRTSGSTDTQYF. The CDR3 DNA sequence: TGCAGCGTTAGGACTAGCGGGAGCACAGATACGCAGTATTTT.

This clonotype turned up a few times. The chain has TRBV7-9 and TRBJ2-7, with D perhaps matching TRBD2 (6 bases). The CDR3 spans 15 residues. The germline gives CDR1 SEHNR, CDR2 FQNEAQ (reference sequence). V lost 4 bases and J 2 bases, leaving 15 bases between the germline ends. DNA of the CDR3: TGTGCCAGCAGCTCCACCGGGACTCCAACCTACGAGCAGTACTTC. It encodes CASSSTGTPTYEQYF.

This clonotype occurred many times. Written as DNA, the CDR3 is TGTGCCAGCAGCCAAACCTTCTACGAGCAGTACTTC. Translated, it gives CASSQTFYEQYF. The chain is built from TRBV7-9 and TRBJ2-7; D remains ambiguous. Germline V lookup: CDR1 SEHNR, CDR2 FQNEAQ (reference sequence). Trimming took off 5 bases at V and 3 bases at J, with 8 bases between the two ends. CDR3 length: 12 amino acids.

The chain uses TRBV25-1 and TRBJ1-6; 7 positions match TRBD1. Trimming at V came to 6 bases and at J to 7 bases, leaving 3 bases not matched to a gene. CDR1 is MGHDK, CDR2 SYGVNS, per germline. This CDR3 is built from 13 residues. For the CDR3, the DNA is TGTGCCAGCAGCGGGACAGTCAATTCACCCCTCCACTTT. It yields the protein CASSGTVNSPLHF.

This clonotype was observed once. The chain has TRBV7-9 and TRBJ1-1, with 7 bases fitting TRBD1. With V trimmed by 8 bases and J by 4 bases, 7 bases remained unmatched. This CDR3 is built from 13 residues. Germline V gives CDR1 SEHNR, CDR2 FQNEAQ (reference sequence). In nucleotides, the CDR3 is TGTGCCAGCTCAGGGACAGAGACCACTGAAGCTTTCTTT. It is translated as CASSGTETTEAFF. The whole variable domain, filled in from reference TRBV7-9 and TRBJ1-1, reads DTGVSQNPRHKITKRGQNVTFRCDPISEHNRLYWYRQTLGQGPEFLTYFQNEAQLEKSRLLSDRFSAERPKGSFSTLEIQRTEQGDSAMYLCASSGTETTEAFFGQGTRLTVV.

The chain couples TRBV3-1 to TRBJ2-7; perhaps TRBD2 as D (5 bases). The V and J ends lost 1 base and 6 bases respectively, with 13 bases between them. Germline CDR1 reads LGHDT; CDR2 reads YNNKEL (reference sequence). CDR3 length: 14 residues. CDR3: CASSQGGALVEQYF. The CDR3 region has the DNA TGTGCCAGCAGCCAAGGGGGAGCACTGGTCGAGCAGTACTTC.

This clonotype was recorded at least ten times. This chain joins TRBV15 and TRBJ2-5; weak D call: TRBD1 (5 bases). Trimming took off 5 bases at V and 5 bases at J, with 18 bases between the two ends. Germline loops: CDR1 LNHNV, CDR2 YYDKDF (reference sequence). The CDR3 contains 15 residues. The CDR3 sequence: CATSVMRLSGETQYF. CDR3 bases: TGTGCCACCAGCGTCATGAGACTCTCAGGGGAGACCCAGTACTTC. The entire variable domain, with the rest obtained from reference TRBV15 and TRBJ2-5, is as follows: DAMVIQNPRYQVTQFGKPVTLSCSQTLNHNVMYWYQQKSSQAPKLLFHYYDKDFNNEADTPDNFQSRRPNTSFCFLDIRSPGLGDTAMYLCATSVMRLSGETQYFGPGTRLLVL.

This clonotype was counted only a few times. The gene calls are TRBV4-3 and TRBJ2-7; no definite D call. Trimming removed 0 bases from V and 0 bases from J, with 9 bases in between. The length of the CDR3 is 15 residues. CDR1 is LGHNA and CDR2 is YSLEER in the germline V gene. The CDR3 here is CASSQDVGGSYEQYF. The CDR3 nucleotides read TGCGCCAGCAGCCAAGATGTTGGCGGCTCCTACGAGCAGTACTTC.

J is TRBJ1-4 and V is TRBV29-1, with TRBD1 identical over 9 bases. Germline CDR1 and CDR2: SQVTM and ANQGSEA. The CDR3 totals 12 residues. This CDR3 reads CSPGQGREKLFF. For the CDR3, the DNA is TGCAGTCCGGGACAGGGACGAGAAAAACTGTTTTTT.

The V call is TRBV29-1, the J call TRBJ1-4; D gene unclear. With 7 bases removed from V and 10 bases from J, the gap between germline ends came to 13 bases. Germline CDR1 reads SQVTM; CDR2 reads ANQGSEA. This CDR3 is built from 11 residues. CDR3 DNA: TGCAGCGCTAGGGCGGGAGGAAAACTGTTTTTT. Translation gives CSARAGGKLFF.

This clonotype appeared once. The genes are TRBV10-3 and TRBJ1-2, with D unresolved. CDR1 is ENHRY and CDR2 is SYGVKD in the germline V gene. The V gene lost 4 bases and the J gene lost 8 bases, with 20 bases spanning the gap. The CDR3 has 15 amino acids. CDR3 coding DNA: TGTGCCATCAGTGCTAGAGTCACAGTCCGGCCCGGCTACACCTTC. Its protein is CAISARVTVRPGYTF.

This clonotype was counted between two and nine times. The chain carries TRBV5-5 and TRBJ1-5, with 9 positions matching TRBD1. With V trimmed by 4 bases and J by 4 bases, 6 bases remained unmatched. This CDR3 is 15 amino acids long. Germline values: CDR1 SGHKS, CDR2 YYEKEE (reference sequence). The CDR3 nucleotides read TGTGCCAGCAGCCCGTCAGGACAGGGGAATCAGCCCCAGCATTTT. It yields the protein CASSPSGQGNQPQHF.

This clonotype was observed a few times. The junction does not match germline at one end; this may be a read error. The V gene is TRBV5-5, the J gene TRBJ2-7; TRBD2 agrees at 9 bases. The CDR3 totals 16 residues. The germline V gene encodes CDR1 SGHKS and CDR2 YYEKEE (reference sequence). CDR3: CASSQVILAGIYEQYF. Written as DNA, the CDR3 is TGCGCCAGCAGCCAGGTGATTCTAGCGGGAATCTACGAGCAGTACTTC.

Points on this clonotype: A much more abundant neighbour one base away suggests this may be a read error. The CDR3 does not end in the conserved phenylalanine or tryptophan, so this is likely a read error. The CDR3 is CASSDTGAYEQYL. CDR3 sequence (DNA): TGCGCCAGCAGTGATACGGGAGCCTACGAGCAGTACCTC. J is TRBJ2-7 and V is TRBV10-1; possible D gene TRBD2, 6 bases. V dropped 3 bases and J dropped 2 bases, with 8 bases sitting between them. The CDR3 runs 13 residues. The germline V gene has CDR1 WNHNN and CDR2 SYGVQD (reference sequence).

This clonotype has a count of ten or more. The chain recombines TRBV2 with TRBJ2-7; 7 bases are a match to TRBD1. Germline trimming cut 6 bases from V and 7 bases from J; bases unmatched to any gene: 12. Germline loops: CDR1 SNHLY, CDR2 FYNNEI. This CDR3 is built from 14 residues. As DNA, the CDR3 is TGTGCCAGCAGAGAGACAGGGCCCAGATGGGAGCAGTACTTC. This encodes CASRETGPRWEQYF.